The entry that follows covers one T cell receptor (beta chain) sequence. The sample belongs to a study of T cell changes during pregnancy in multiple sclerosis. Germline CDR1 reads MNHEY; CDR2 reads SVGAGI. The CDR3 runs to 16 residues. V lost 4 bases to trimming and J lost 7 bases; unmatched junction nucleotides: 11. TCRdb's table, derived via immunoSEQ multiplex PCR, lists solely in-frame clones and lacks some. The sample comprises around 70,000 clones, approximately 94% of which are singletons, and less than 0.6% rests with the top ten. The source of this sequence is a female donor with multiple sclerosis, enrolled in a pregnancy study. V is TRBV6-5 and J is TRBJ2-2, with 8 bases fitting TRBD2. Sequenced here: peripheral blood, sampled in the third trimester of pregnancy. The CDR3 region has the DNA TGTGCCAGCAGTTTTGGGACCGGGGGGGCGGTCGGGGAGCTGTTTTTT. Its protein product is CASSFGTGGAVGELFF.